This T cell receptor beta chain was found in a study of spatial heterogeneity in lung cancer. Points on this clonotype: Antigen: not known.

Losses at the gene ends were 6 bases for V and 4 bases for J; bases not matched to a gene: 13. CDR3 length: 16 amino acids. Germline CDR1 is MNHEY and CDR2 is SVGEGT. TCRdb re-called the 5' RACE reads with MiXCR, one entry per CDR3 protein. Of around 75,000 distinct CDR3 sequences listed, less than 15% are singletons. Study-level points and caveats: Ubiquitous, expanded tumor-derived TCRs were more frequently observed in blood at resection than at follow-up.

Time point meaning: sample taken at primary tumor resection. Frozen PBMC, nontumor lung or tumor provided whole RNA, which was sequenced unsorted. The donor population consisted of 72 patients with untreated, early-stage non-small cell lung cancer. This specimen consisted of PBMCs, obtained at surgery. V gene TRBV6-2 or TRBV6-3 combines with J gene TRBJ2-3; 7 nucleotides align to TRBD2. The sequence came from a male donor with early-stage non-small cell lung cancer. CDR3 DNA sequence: TGTGCCAGCAGGTGGAGGAGGGAGGGCCGGTCAGATACGCAGTATTTT. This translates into CASRWRREGRSDTQYF.